This record concerns one T cell receptor (beta chain) sequence. Its antigen remains unknown. Markers CD45RO/CCR7/CD25/CD127/CD95/CD27 served to sort CD4+ naive, central memory, regulatory and stem cell-like memory cells. The sample originates from a study of beta chain features in type 1 diabetes. Study results and limitations: At VDJ recombination sites, type 1 diabetes patients had fewer insertions and more deleted nucleotides. Significant though moderate, a shortening of TCRB CDR3s appeared in all four CD4+ subsets of Type 1 diabetes patients. High-TCR-expressing cells could be over-represented by cDNA sequencing.

The CDR3 has 12 residues. Trimming stripped 6 bases from V and 2 bases from J, with 10 bases between. CDR1 and CDR2 from the germline V gene are SQVTM and ANQGSEA. Reverse transcription of all isolated RNA meant that expressed TCRB transcripts were sequenced. The assay was immunoSEQ multiplex PCR, and TCRdb's table has in-frame clones only and misses some. The table lists 680,000 or so clones, over 10% of them singletons. This TCR came from a man aged 18 to 30 with type 1 diabetes. The V call is TRBV29-1, the J call TRBJ2-5, with no clear D. Material: naive CD4+ T cells from blood. In DNA, the CDR3 is TGCAGCGTAAATCTGGTTCAAGAGACCCAGTACTTC. Its translation: CSVNLVQETQYF.